Listed here is a single TCR beta chain. This record belongs to a study of blood T cell repertoires in COVID-19. TCRdb's table, derived via immunoSEQ multiplex PCR, lists solely in-frame clones and lacks some. The sample consists of about 110,000 clones, around 83% of them appearing once. Germline CDR1 MGHRA, CDR2 YSYEKL. The CDR3 has 13 residues. The V end lost 3 bases, the J end lost 11 bases, and 11 bases lay between the germline ends. This clonotype was sampled from an older man with acute or convalescent COVID-19. The rearrangement uses TRBV4-1 and TRBJ1-6; possibly TRBD1 for D (6 bases). Sequencing used peripheral blood. The CDR3: CASSQVRGTPLHF. Written as DNA, the CDR3 is TGCGCCAGCAGCCAGGTGAGGGGGACACCCCTCCACTTT.